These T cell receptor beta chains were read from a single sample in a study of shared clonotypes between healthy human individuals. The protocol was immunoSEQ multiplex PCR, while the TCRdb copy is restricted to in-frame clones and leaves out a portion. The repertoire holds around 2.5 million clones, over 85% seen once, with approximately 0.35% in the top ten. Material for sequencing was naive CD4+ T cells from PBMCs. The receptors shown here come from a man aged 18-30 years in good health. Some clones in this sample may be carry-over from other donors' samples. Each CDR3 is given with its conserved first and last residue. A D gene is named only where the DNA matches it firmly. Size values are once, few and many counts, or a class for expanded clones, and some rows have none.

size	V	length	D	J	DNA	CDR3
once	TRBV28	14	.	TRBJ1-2	TGTGCCAGCAGTTTACTCGGGGTTGTCTATGGCTACACCTTC	CASSLLGVVYGYTF
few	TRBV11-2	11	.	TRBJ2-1	TGTGCCAGCAGCTTCCACAATGAGCAGTTCTTC	CASSFHNEQFF
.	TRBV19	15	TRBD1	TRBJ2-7	TGTGCCAGTAGTATAAGGGACAGGGGGCGTTACGAGCAGTACTTC	CASSIRDRGRYEQYF
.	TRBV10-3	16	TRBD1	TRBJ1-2	TGTGCCATCAAGGACAGGGGCGGTCCCGAAGTCTATGGCTACACCTTC	CAIKDRGGPEVYGYTF
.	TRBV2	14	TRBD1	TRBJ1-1	TGTGCCAGCACCCTCAGGGGGAGAACGACTGAAGCTTTCTTT	CASTLRGRTTEAFF
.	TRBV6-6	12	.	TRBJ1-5	TGTGCCAGCAGTCTGAGCAATCAGCCCCAGCATTTT	CASSLSNQPQHF
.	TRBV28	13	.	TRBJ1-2	TGTGCCAGCAGTTTACGCCAGGTCGATGGCTACACCTTC	CASSLRQVDGYTF
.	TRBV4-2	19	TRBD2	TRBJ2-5	TGTGCCAGCAGCCAAGTCCTAGCGGGGGTGGAGGGGGAGCCAAAGACCCAGTACTTC	CASSQVLAGVEGEPKTQYF
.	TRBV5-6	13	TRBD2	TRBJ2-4	TGTGCCAGCAGACTAGCGGGGCCAAACATTCAGTACTTC	CASRLAGPNIQYF
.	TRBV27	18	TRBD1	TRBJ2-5	TGTGCCAGCAGTTTATTAGACAGGGAATCTTACCCACAAGAGACCCAGTACTTC	CASSLLDRESYPQETQYF
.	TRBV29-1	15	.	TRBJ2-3	TGCAGCGTCGACCACCGCAGGACAAGCACAGATACGCAGTATTTT	CSVDHRRTSTDTQYF
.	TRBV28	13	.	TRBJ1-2	TGTGCCAGCAGCCCTTCCGGACTCTTTGGCTACACCTTC	CASSPSGLFGYTF
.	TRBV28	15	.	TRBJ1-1	TGTGCCAGCAGTACCGGACAGATACTGAACACTGAAGCTTTCTTT	CASSTGQILNTEAFF
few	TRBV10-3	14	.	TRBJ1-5	TGTGCCATCAGTGAGCTGACAGGAGATCAGCCCCAGCATTTT	CAISELTGDQPQHF
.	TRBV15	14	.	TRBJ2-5	TGTGCCACCAGTCCTGCTGGCGGCCAAGAGACCCAGTACTTC	CATSPAGGQETQYF
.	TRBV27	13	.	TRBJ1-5	TGTGCCAGCGGCCAGGGCCTGTTTCAGCCCCAGCATTTT	CASGQGLFQPQHF
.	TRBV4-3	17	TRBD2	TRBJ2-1	TGCGCCAGCAGCCTGATTTTAGCGGGCCTAGTCCCAGTTGAGCAGTTCTTC	CASSLILAGLVPVEQFF
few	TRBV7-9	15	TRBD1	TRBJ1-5	TGTGCCAGCAGCTTTGGGACAGGGCAACGTGAGCCCCAGCATTTT	CASSFGTGQREPQHF
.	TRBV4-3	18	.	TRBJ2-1	TGCGCCAGCAGCCAAGTCCCCTTGACTAGAAAGCTCTACAATGAGCAGTTCTTC	CASSQVPLTRKLYNEQFF
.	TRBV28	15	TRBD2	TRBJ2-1	TGTGCCAGCAGCTCCGGGACTAGCGGATACAATGAGCAGTTCTTC	CASSSGTSGYNEQFF
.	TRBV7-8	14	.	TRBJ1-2	TGTGCCAGCAGCACGGACGGCGCTAACTATGGCTACACCTTC	CASSTDGANYGYTF
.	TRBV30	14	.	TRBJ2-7	TGTGCCTGGTCCTTTGGGGGGTATACCTACGAGCAGTACTTC	CAWSFGGYTYEQYF
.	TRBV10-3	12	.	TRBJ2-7	TGTGCCATCAGTGTGGGGGGTTACGAGCAGTACTTC	CAISVGGYEQYF
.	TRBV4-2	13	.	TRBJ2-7	TGTGCCAGCAGCCCTGGACGACCCTACGAGCAGTACTTC	CASSPGRPYEQYF
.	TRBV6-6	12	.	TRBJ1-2	TGTGCCAGCAGCCGGGACCGCGAAGGCTACACCTTC	CASSRDREGYTF